Sequencing of this TCR beta chain was carried out in a study of blood T cell repertoires in COVID-19. At the level of the study: Donors in the United States, Italy and Spain gave samples during acute or convalescent COVID-19.

Measured with immunoSEQ multiplex PCR; TCRdb has only the in-frame clones, and not every one. Of just over 650,000 clones listed, approximately 90% are singletons. Germline values: CDR1 MNHEY, CDR2 SVGAGI. With 0 bases removed from V and 5 bases from J, the gap between germline ends came to 16 bases. This CDR3 has 16 amino acids. Sequencing was performed on peripheral blood. The gene calls are TRBV6-5 and TRBJ1-1; D is unresolved. This TCR was recovered from a woman younger than 30 with acute or convalescent COVID-19. CDR3 sequence (DNA): TGTGCCAGCAGTTACTCCCTGTGGAGCGGAAAAACTGAAGCTTTCTTT. Encoded protein: CASSYSLWSGKTEAFF.